The next 28 T cell receptor beta chains were all read from a single sample in a study of shared clonotypes between healthy human individuals. Some clones are missing from TCRdb's copy, which holds only in-frame ones; the method was immunoSEQ multiplex PCR. The data hold some 700,000 clones, with 90% observed a single time. Sequencing was carried out using memory CD8+ T cells from PBMCs. The subset: CD45RO+ cells pooled with CCR7-negative TemRA cells. The receptors stem from a man younger than 30 in good health. Some clones in this sample may be carry-over from other donors' samples.

The chain links TRBV7-9 to TRBJ2-7, with D unresolved. The germline V gene has CDR1 SEHNR and CDR2 FQNEAQ (reference sequence). The CDR3 length is 13 residues. V shed 8 bases and J shed 3 bases, with 14 bases lying between them. The DNA of the CDR3 is TGTGCCAGCGAGAGACTGGGTTTCTACGAGCAGTACTTC. Translating it yields CASERLGFYEQYF.

The chain couples TRBV5-3 to TRBJ2-7; D could derive from TRBD1 or TRBD2 (6 bases each). TRBV5-3 is an open reading frame whose function is uncertain. The CDR3 runs 11 residues. The ends were cut back, 10 bases at V and 5 bases at J, with 13 bases in the middle. CDR3 in amino acids: CAFGRGHEQYF. CDR3 sequence (DNA): TGTGCCTTCGGACGGGGGCACGAGCAGTACTTC.

This chain links TRBV12-5 with TRBJ2-1; D perhaps matches TRBD2 (5 bases). Trimming removed 3 bases at V and 0 bases at J, with 9 bases between. Looked up from germline, CDR1 is LGHNT and CDR2 is FRNRAP. The CDR3 has 15 residues. CDR3 DNA sequence: TGTGCTAGTGGTTTTGGTCGGGACTCCTACAATGAGCAGTTCTTC. This codes for CASGFGRDSYNEQFF.

This chain links TRBV21-1 with TRBJ2-7; the table's TRBD1 call for D was not verified on the DNA. TRBV21-1 is an annotated pseudogene. This CDR3 region has 14 residues. The CDR3 sequence: CASRVMGQGDEQYF. The CDR3 DNA reads TGTGCCAGCAGGGTCATGGGACAGGGGGACGAGCAGTACTTC.

The rearrangement uses TRBV4-3 and TRBJ1-5; 7 bases fit TRBD1. The CDR3 covers 15 residues. CDR1 and CDR2 (germline): LGHNA, YSLEER. V trimming: 6 bases; J trimming: 1 base; junction bases outside the gene matches: 6. The CDR3 bases are TGCGCCAGCAGTTCCGACAGGGCGAGCAATCAGCCCCAGCATTTT. This gives the protein CASSSDRASNQPQHF.

Only a few counts were recorded for this clone. Different DNA sequences within this sample yield the same CDR3. V usage is TRBV5-6 and J usage is TRBJ1-6; perhaps TRBD1 as D (5 bases). Trimming removed 2 bases at V and 7 bases at J, with 10 bases between. The CDR3 loop spans 14 amino acids. Germline assignment: CDR1 SGHDT and CDR2 YYEEEE. The chain's CDR3 is CASSFQGYNSPLHF. DNA of the CDR3: TGTGCCAGCAGCTTCCAGGGTTACAATTCACCCCTCCACTTT.

This rearrangement joins TRBV28 to TRBJ1-1; 8 bases map to TRBD1. The trim removed 5 bases at V and 0 bases at J, leaving 5 bases unmatched. There are 15 residues in the CDR3. Germline CDR1 reads MDHEN; CDR2 reads SYDVKM. The CDR3 sequence: CASSPGQGMNTEAFF. The DNA of the CDR3 is TGTGCCAGCAGTCCAGGACAGGGAATGAACACTGAAGCTTTCTTT.

The chain carries TRBV19 and TRBJ1-2, with TRBD1 matching 9 bases. V trimming: 8 bases; J trimming: 6 bases; junction bases outside the gene matches: 7. The length of the CDR3 is 13 residues. Germline V lookup: CDR1 LNHDA, CDR2 SQIVND (reference sequence). The CDR3 region is CASGQGTANGYTF. The CDR3 bases are TGTGCCAGTGGACAGGGGACGGCTAATGGCTACACCTTC.

For the CDR3, the DNA is TGTGCCAGCAGCTTAGCAGCGGGGGGTCAGAGCCACGAGCAGTACTTC. This encodes CASSLAAGGQSHEQYF. The chain links TRBV7-9 to TRBJ2-7; 9 bases are a match to TRBD2. The CDR3 runs to 16 residues. CDR1 and CDR2 from the germline V gene are SEHNR and FQNEAQ (reference sequence). The V segment lost 0 bases and the J segment 5 bases; nucleotides outside the gene matches: 8.

The table lists this clone with a few counts. This CDR3 is CASSQERLAGALNEQFF. CDR3 nucleotides: TGCGCCAGCAGCCAAGAAAGACTAGCGGGAGCCCTCAATGAGCAGTTCTTC. The chain joins TRBV4-1 to TRBJ2-1; 12 bases map to TRBD2. The trim removed 0 bases at V and 6 bases at J, leaving 6 bases unmatched. Looked up from germline, CDR1 is MGHRA and CDR2 is YSYEKL. The CDR3 length is 17 residues.

The rearrangement uses TRBV4-1 and TRBJ2-5, with TRBD1 identical over 11 bases. The J call may be incorrect, as the DNA end agrees better with TRBJ2-7. Germline-derived CDR1 and CDR2 are MGHRA and YSYEKL. The CDR3 consists of 16 residues. The CDR3 bases are TGCGCCAGCAGCCAAAACCAAGGACAGGGGGCTTACGAGCAGTACTTC. Amino acid sequence: CASSQNQGQGAYEQYF.

This rearrangement joins TRBV6-5 to TRBJ1-1; 7 bases are shared with TRBD1. CDR1 and CDR2 (germline): MNHEY, SVGAGI. The CDR3 runs to 15 residues. V gave up 2 bases and J gave up 2 bases; unmatched junction bases: 5. CDR3 region: CASSYLLGGNTEAFF. The CDR3 nucleotides are TGTGCCAGCAGTTACCTCTTAGGGGGCAACACTGAAGCTTTCTTT.

The chain uses TRBV7-9 and TRBJ2-7; 8 bases are a match to TRBD2. The trim removed 5 bases at V and 6 bases at J, leaving 12 bases unmatched. The CDR3 has 15 amino acids. Germline V lookup: CDR1 SEHNR, CDR2 FQNEAQ (reference sequence). The CDR3 reads CASSGGTRVSLEQYF. CDR3 DNA sequence: TGTGCCAGCAGCGGAGGGACTAGGGTTTCCCTCGAGCAGTACTTC.

This chain uses TRBV27 with TRBJ2-7; TRBD2 aligns across 8 bases. Germline-derived CDR1 and CDR2 are MNHEY and SMNVEV (reference sequence). With V trimmed by 1 base and J by 5 bases, 7 bases remained unmatched. CDR3 length: 15 residues. This chain's CDR3 is CASSLFRAGADEQYF. The CDR3 DNA sequence: TGTGCCAGCAGTTTATTCAGAGCGGGAGCTGACGAGCAGTACTTC.

This rearrangement joins TRBV21-1 to TRBJ2-7; the DNA was not compared with TRBD2, the D call given in the table. TRBV21-1 is reported as a pseudogene. The CDR3 covers 14 residues. CDR3 sequence: CASSAQWEPGEQYF. Here the CDR3 DNA reads TGTGCCAGCAGCGCCCAGTGGGAGCCGGGCGAGCAGTACTTC.

The rearrangement links TRBV28 to TRBJ2-6; TRBD2 might be the D (5 bases). The CDR3 has 24 residues. With 4 bases removed from V and 0 bases from J, the gap between germline ends came to 34 bases. Germline CDR1 reads MDHEN; CDR2 reads SYDVKM. Here the CDR3 DNA reads TGTGCCAGCAGTTCATTGTATGAAGGGTATTTTCTTGGGGAGAGCATCTCTGGGGCCAACGTCCTGACTTTC. This gives the protein CASSSLYEGYFLGESISGANVLTF.

The J gene is TRBJ2-5, the V gene TRBV5-1, with D unclear. CDR3 length equals 12 residues. Trimming cost V 3 bases and J 4 bases, with 7 bases left between them. Germline V gives CDR1 SGHRS, CDR2 YFSETQ. CDR3 amino acids: CASSSTPETQYF. CDR3 DNA: TGCGCCAGCAGCTCTACCCCAGAGACCCAGTACTTC.

The CDR3 reads CASSLVVDPTDTQYF. Here the CDR3 DNA reads TGTGCCAGCAGCTTAGTTGTGGACCCCACAGATACGCAGTATTTT. The V and J genes are TRBV13 and TRBJ2-3, with D uncertain. V lost 1 base to trimming and J lost 2 bases, with 10 bases between them. The length of the CDR3 is 15 residues. Germline loops: CDR1 PRHDT, CDR2 FYEKMQ (reference sequence).

The chain couples TRBV7-9 to TRBJ2-5, with 9 bases identical to TRBD2. The CDR3 contains 16 residues. The junction had 12 bases not matched to a gene; V was cut back by 5 bases and J by 5 bases. CDR1 SEHNR and CDR2 FQNEAQ come from the germline V gene (reference sequence). CDR3 amino acids: CASSPRGAGGGETQYF. Written as DNA, the CDR3 is TGTGCCAGCAGCCCCCGGGGAGCGGGAGGAGGTGAGACCCAGTACTTC.

The chain links TRBV6-1 to TRBJ2-7; a possible D gene is TRBD2 (5 bases). Trimming cost V 2 bases and J 1 base, with 12 bases left between them. CDR1 MNHNS and CDR2 SASEGT come from the germline V gene. The CDR3 extends over 15 amino acids. The chain's CDR3 is CASSEPRGRSYEQYF. Written as DNA, the CDR3 is TGTGCCAGCAGTGAACCCCGGGGAAGGTCCTACGAGCAGTACTTC.

This chain connects TRBV11-2 to TRBJ1-5; D perhaps matches TRBD1 (5 bases). V was trimmed by 1 base and J by 0 bases, leaving 7 bases between them. This CDR3 contains 15 residues. The germline CDR1 and CDR2 sequences are SGHAT and FQNNGV. Here the CDR3 DNA reads TGTGCCAGCAGCTTAGGACAGTATAGCAATCAGCCCCAGCATTTT. It translates to CASSLGQYSNQPQHF.

The CDR3 reads CASSLRQGRQPQHF. CDR3 DNA: TGTGCCAGCAGCTTACGACAGGGGAGACAGCCCCAGCATTTT. V and J are TRBV5-5 and TRBJ1-5; 8 bases agree with TRBD1. The ends lost 2 bases at V and 7 bases at J; junction bases unmatched: 5. The germline V gene encodes CDR1 SGHKS and CDR2 YYEKEE (reference sequence). The CDR3 consists of 14 residues.

V and J are TRBV19 and TRBJ2-3; D gene ambiguous. CDR3 length: 13 amino acids. Trimming shortened V by 10 bases and J by 10 bases, and 21 bases separated the two germline ends. Germline assignment: CDR1 LNHDA and CDR2 SQIVND (reference sequence). Written as DNA, the CDR3 is TGTGCCACATCAGACCTAAGAGTCGATCCGCAGTATTTT. It is translated as CATSDLRVDPQYF.

The rearrangement uses TRBV27 and TRBJ1-2; 8 bases fit TRBD1. The ends lost 4 bases at V and 4 bases at J; junction bases unmatched: 8. This CDR3 comprises 15 residues. Germline V gene lookup returns CDR1 MNHEY and CDR2 SMNVEV (reference sequence). CDR3 coding DNA: TGTGCCAGCAGTTCATTCCAAGACAGGGGCTATGGCTACACCTTC. Translated: CASSSFQDRGYGYTF.

The genes are TRBV2 and TRBJ1-1, with D possibly TRBD1 on 5 matching bases. V was shortened by 3 bases and J by 1 base, with 15 bases between the two germline ends. The CDR3 is 16 amino acids. Germline V CDR1 and CDR2: SNHLY, FYNNEI. Here the CDR3 DNA reads TGTGCCAGCAGTGAGTCAGTGAAGGGACCGAACACTGAAGCTTTCTTT. Its protein product is CASSESVKGPNTEAFF.

The chain combines TRBV6-5 with TRBJ2-7; D may be TRBD2 (5 bases). This CDR3 is 14 amino acids long. CDR1 is MNHEY and CDR2 is SVGAGI in the germline V gene. V was trimmed by 5 bases and J by 2 bases, leaving 13 bases between them. CDR3 DNA: TGTGCCAGCAGTCGGACTCAGAACACCTACGAGCAGTACTTC. This translates into CASSRTQNTYEQYF.

V usage is TRBV28 and J usage is TRBJ2-7, with a possible D match to TRBD2 (6 bases). Germline lookup yields CDR1 MDHEN and CDR2 SYDVKM. The CDR3 contains 15 residues. V lost 5 bases and J lost 2, with 16 bases in between. The CDR3 coding sequence is TGTGCCAGCAGTGAATTTGGGGGGTATACCTACGAGCAGTACTTC. It encodes CASSEFGGYTYEQYF.

V gene TRBV7-9 combines with J gene TRBJ2-1, with D possibly TRBD1 on 5 matching bases. This CDR3 has 14 residues. CDR1 and CDR2 (germline): SEHNR, FQNEAQ (reference sequence). The V end lost 6 bases, the J end lost 6 bases, and 15 bases lay between the germline ends. CDR3 sequence (DNA): TGTGCCAGCAGGCAGCTTCAGGGTATCAATGAGCAGTTCTTC. This gives the protein CASRQLQGINEQFF.